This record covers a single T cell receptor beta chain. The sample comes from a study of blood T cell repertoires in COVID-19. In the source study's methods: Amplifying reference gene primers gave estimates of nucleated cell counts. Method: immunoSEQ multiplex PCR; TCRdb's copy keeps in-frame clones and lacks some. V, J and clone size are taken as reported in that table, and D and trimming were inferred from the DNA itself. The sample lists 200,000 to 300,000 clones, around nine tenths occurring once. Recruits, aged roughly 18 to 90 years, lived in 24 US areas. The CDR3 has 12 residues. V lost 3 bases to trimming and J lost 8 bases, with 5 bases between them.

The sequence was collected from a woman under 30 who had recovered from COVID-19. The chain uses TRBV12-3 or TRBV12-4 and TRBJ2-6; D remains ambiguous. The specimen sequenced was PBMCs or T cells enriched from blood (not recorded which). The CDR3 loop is CASSFSSNVLTF. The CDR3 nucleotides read TGTGCCAGCAGTTTTTCGTCCAACGTCCTGACTTTC.